This TCR beta chain was recorded in a study of T cell responses to AZD1222 COVID-19 vaccine. CDR3 length: 16 residues. Germline lookup yields CDR1 KGHSH and CDR2 LQKENI. V shed 5 bases and J shed 0 bases, with 14 bases lying between them. Only in-frame clones appear in the TCRdb table, and some are missing; sequencing was by immunoSEQ multiplex PCR. The profile covers roughly 130,000 clones, with around 90% appearing a single time and under 1.5% taken by the ten largest. The V and J genes are TRBV18 and TRBJ1-5; perhaps TRBD1 as D (6 bases). The sequence was obtained from an adult in good health. This sample comprised peripheral blood, obtained on day 0 of AZD1222 vaccination. CDR3 DNA: TGTGCCAGCTCAGTAGGGACACGATATAGCAATCAGCCCCAGCATTTT. Protein: CASSVGTRYSNQPQHF.